The rows below give T cell receptor beta chains drawn from one sample of a study of T-cell reconstitution after alpha-beta-depleted transplantation in children. TCRdb independently ran MiXCR on the PCR reads; one entry per CDR3 protein. Among hundreds of thousands of distinct CDR3 sequences listed, more than 20% were seen once. The material sequenced was PBMCs, mostly from graft donor cells, taken 360 days after TCRalphabeta/CD19-depleted stem cell transplant. These receptors came from a boy under two years old who had a stem cell transplant for acute myeloid leukemia, so the T cells may come from the graft donor. The CDR3 runs from the conserved cysteine through the conserved F or W. A D gene is named only where the DNA matches it firmly. The size entry is marked missing in some rows and otherwise reads once, few, many or a size class.

V gene: TRBV4-3; J gene: TRBJ1-1; D gene: TRBD1; clone size: many; CDR3 protein: CASSQDGQGNTEAFF; CDR3 DNA: TGCGCCAGCAGCCAAGATGGACAGGGCAACACTGAAGCTTTCTTT
V gene: TRBV4-3; J gene: TRBJ2-2; D gene: TRBD1; clone size: .; CDR3 protein: CASSQARGPGGELFF; CDR3 DNA: TGCGCCAGCAGCCAAGCAAGGGGGCCAGGCGGGGAGCTGTTTTTT
V gene: TRBV12-3/TRBV12-4; J gene: TRBJ2-5; D gene: TRBD1; clone size: few; CDR3 protein: CASSFETGGADAETQYF; CDR3 DNA: TGTGCCAGCAGTTTCGAGACAGGGGGCGCGGACGCGGAGACCCAGTACTTC
V gene: TRBV21-1; J gene: TRBJ2-1; D gene: .; clone size: .; CDR3 protein: CASSNGASGSYNEQFF; CDR3 DNA: TGTGCCAGCAGCAATGGGGCCAGCGGGAGCTACAATGAGCAGTTCTTC
V gene: TRBV7-2; J gene: TRBJ2-1; D gene: .; clone size: .; CDR3 protein: CASSPRGAGGLNEQFF; CDR3 DNA: TGTGCCAGCAGCCCCAGGGGGGCGGGGGGCTTGAATGAGCAGTTCTTC
V gene: TRBV7-9; J gene: TRBJ2-3; D gene: .; clone size: few; CDR3 protein: CASSLGLIGTDTQYF; CDR3 DNA: TGTGCCAGCAGCCTCGGACTAATAGGCACAGATACGCAGTATTTT
V gene: TRBV10-3; J gene: TRBJ1-2; D gene: .; clone size: many; CDR3 protein: CAISEKQGDGYTF; CDR3 DNA: TGTGCCATCAGTGAGAAGCAGGGCGATGGCTACACCTTC
V gene: TRBV11-2; J gene: TRBJ1-4; D gene: .; clone size: many; CDR3 protein: CASSLTTTNEKLFF; CDR3 DNA: TGTGCCAGCAGCTTGACCACAACTAATGAAAAACTGTTTTTT
V gene: TRBV14; J gene: TRBJ2-1; D gene: TRBD1; clone size: many; CDR3 protein: CASRRQGKGYNEQFF; CDR3 DNA: TGTGCCAGCAGGCGACAGGGGAAGGGGTACAATGAGCAGTTCTTC
V gene: TRBV12-3/TRBV12-4; J gene: TRBJ2-7; D gene: .; clone size: .; CDR3 protein: CASSPFGGDYEQYF; CDR3 DNA: TGTGCCAGCAGTCCCTTCGGTGGAGACTACGAGCAGTACTTC
V gene: TRBV10-1; J gene: TRBJ2-3; D gene: .; clone size: .; CDR3 protein: CASSEGRRKEDTQYF; CDR3 DNA: TGCGCCAGCAGTGAAGGACGGCGTAAAGAAGATACGCAGTATTTT
V gene: TRBV12-3/TRBV12-4; J gene: TRBJ1-6; D gene: .; clone size: .; CDR3 protein: CASSLGADSPLHF; CDR3 DNA: TGTGCCAGCAGTTTGGGGGCGGATTCACCCCTCCACTTT
V gene: TRBV5-8; J gene: TRBJ1-1; D gene: .; clone size: few; CDR3 protein: CASSLAEAFF; CDR3 DNA: TGTGCCAGCAGCTTGGCCGAGGCTTTCTTT
V gene: TRBV7-3; J gene: TRBJ2-1; D gene: TRBD1; clone size: many; CDR3 protein: CASSKPPGTGNSGGSYNEQFF; CDR3 DNA: TGTGCCAGCAGCAAGCCCCCCGGGACAGGGAATAGCGGAGGGTCCTACAATGAGCAGTTCTTC
V gene: TRBV20-1; J gene: TRBJ2-4; D gene: TRBD1; clone size: .; CDR3 protein: CSAENRGRYGIQYF; CDR3 DNA: TGCAGTGCAGAGAACAGGGGGCGATATGGCATTCAGTACTTC
V gene: TRBV6-2/TRBV6-3; J gene: TRBJ2-3; D gene: .; clone size: many; CDR3 protein: CASSYSSSSAGASPNIDTQYF; CDR3 DNA: TGTGCCAGCAGTTACTCGAGTTCGTCTGCCGGAGCGTCCCCTAACATAGATACGCAGTATTTT
V gene: TRBV4-3; J gene: TRBJ2-2; D gene: .; clone size: many; CDR3 protein: CASSQDSPGFGELFF; CDR3 DNA: TGCGCCAGCAGCCAAGACTCCCCCGGCTTCGGGGAGCTGTTTTTT
V gene: TRBV7-9; J gene: TRBJ1-5; D gene: TRBD1; clone size: many; CDR3 protein: CASSAGQGHQPQHF; CDR3 DNA: TGTGCCAGCAGCGCGGGACAGGGACATCAGCCCCAGCATTTT
V gene: TRBV29-1; J gene: TRBJ2-2; D gene: .; clone size: many; CDR3 protein: CSVLSTGELFF; CDR3 DNA: TGCAGCGTTTTAAGCACCGGGGAGCTGTTTTTT
V gene: TRBV11-2; J gene: TRBJ2-6; D gene: .; clone size: many; CDR3 protein: CASSFRGAGANVLTF; CDR3 DNA: TGTGCCAGCAGTTTTAGGGGGGCTGGGGCCAACGTCCTGACTTTC
V gene: TRBV6-1; J gene: TRBJ1-2; D gene: .; clone size: few; CDR3 protein: CASSVARANYGYTF; CDR3 DNA: TGTGCCAGCAGCGTCGCACGGGCTAACTATGGCTACACCTTC
V gene: TRBV14; J gene: TRBJ2-3; D gene: .; clone size: .; CDR3 protein: CASSHQPRDTQYF; CDR3 DNA: TGTGCCAGCAGCCATCAACCCAGGGATACGCAGTATTTT
V gene: TRBV12-3/TRBV12-4; J gene: TRBJ2-1; D gene: .; clone size: few; CDR3 protein: CASSLDGVYNEQFF; CDR3 DNA: TGTGCCAGCAGTCTTGACGGGGTCTACAATGAGCAGTTCTTC
V gene: TRBV6-5; J gene: TRBJ2-1; D gene: .; clone size: .; CDR3 protein: CASSHRDADNEQFF; CDR3 DNA: TGTGCCAGCAGTCACCGGGACGCAGACAATGAGCAGTTCTTC
V gene: TRBV15; J gene: TRBJ2-3; D gene: .; clone size: few; CDR3 protein: CATSRAWQGISPDTQYF; CDR3 DNA: TGTGCCACCAGCAGAGCATGGCAGGGGATCTCTCCAGATACGCAGTATTTT
V gene: TRBV20-1; J gene: TRBJ1-6; D gene: .; clone size: .; CDR3 protein: CSARVHTASRTLHF; CDR3 DNA: TGCAGTGCTAGAGTGCATACGGCTTCCAGGACCCTCCACTTT
V gene: TRBV12-3/TRBV12-4; J gene: TRBJ2-1; D gene: TRBD2; clone size: .; CDR3 protein: CASTQSGAHNEQFF; CDR3 DNA: TGTGCCAGCACTCAAAGCGGGGCACACAATGAGCAGTTCTTC
V gene: TRBV15; J gene: TRBJ1-5; D gene: .; clone size: many; CDR3 protein: CATSGGADRSRGQPQHF; CDR3 DNA: TGTGCCACCAGCGGTGGGGCGGACAGATCCCGCGGTCAGCCCCAGCATTTT
V gene: TRBV4-3; J gene: TRBJ2-2; D gene: TRBD1; clone size: .; CDR3 protein: CASSQAPGGPNTGELFF; CDR3 DNA: TGCGCCAGCAGCCAAGCCCCAGGGGGCCCTAACACCGGGGAGCTGTTTTTT
V gene: TRBV21-1; J gene: TRBJ1-3; D gene: .; clone size: few; CDR3 protein: CASSKVKPHSSGNTIYF; CDR3 DNA: TGTGCCAGCAGCAAAGTCAAGCCCCACTCCTCTGGAAACACCATATATTTT
V gene: TRBV2; J gene: TRBJ2-1; D gene: .; clone size: few; CDR3 protein: CASRAQAYNEQFF; CDR3 DNA: TGTGCCAGCCGGGCCCAGGCCTACAATGAGCAGTTCTTC
V gene: TRBV20-1; J gene: TRBJ2-3; D gene: TRBD2; clone size: few; CDR3 protein: CSARDILAGGTDTQYF; CDR3 DNA: TGCAGTGCTAGAGATATCCTAGCGGGGGGAACAGATACGCAGTATTTT
V gene: TRBV11-1; J gene: TRBJ1-2; D gene: .; clone size: .; CDR3 protein: CASSLAGGAYVTYGYTF; CDR3 DNA: TGTGCCAGCAGCTTAGCCGGGGGCGCATACGTTACCTATGGCTACACCTTC
V gene: TRBV20-1; J gene: TRBJ2-7; D gene: .; clone size: few; CDR3 protein: CSARASVLPSYEQYF; CDR3 DNA: TGCAGTGCTAGAGCGTCGGTCCTCCCCTCCTACGAGCAGTACTTC
V gene: TRBV10-3; J gene: TRBJ2-2; D gene: TRBD1; clone size: many; CDR3 protein: CAIRAGTGETGELFF; CDR3 DNA: TGTGCCATCAGGGCCGGGACAGGGGAAACCGGGGAGCTGTTTTTT
V gene: TRBV6-1; J gene: TRBJ1-2; D gene: .; clone size: few; CDR3 protein: CASSERVNYGYTF; CDR3 DNA: TGTGCCAGCAGTGAAAGGGTTAACTATGGCTACACCTTC
V gene: TRBV27; J gene: TRBJ2-7; D gene: .; clone size: once; CDR3 protein: CASSPRNPLEGYEQYF; CDR3 DNA: TGTGCCAGCAGTCCGAGGAACCCTCTTGAAGGATACGAGCAGTACTTC
V gene: TRBV20-1; J gene: TRBJ1-5; D gene: .; clone size: few; CDR3 protein: CSAGQQPQHF; CDR3 DNA: TGCAGTGCGGGCCAACAGCCCCAGCATTTT
V gene: TRBV5-1; J gene: TRBJ2-3; D gene: TRBD1; clone size: .; CDR3 protein: CASKQGASTDTQYF; CDR3 DNA: TGCGCCAGCAAGCAGGGGGCGAGCACAGATACGCAGTATTTT
V gene: TRBV20-1; J gene: TRBJ2-7; D gene: .; clone size: few; CDR3 protein: CSASSGRGVSYEQYF; CDR3 DNA: TGCAGTGCTAGTTCGGGTCGCGGGGTCTCCTACGAGCAGTACTTC
V gene: TRBV12-3/TRBV12-4; J gene: TRBJ2-1; D gene: .; clone size: .; CDR3 protein: CASSPMTAYNEQFF; CDR3 DNA: TGTGCCAGCAGTCCAATGACAGCCTACAATGAGCAGTTCTTC
V gene: TRBV28; J gene: TRBJ1-6; D gene: .; clone size: many; CDR3 protein: CASSSGGSYNSPLHF; CDR3 DNA: TGTGCCAGCAGTTCCGGTGGATCCTATAATTCACCCCTCCACTTT
V gene: TRBV29-1; J gene: TRBJ2-7; D gene: TRBD1; clone size: many; CDR3 protein: CSVGDRSSYEQYF; CDR3 DNA: TGCAGCGTTGGGGACAGGAGCTCCTACGAGCAGTACTTC
V gene: TRBV20-1; J gene: TRBJ2-7; D gene: .; clone size: many; CDR3 protein: CTEGPTFSYEQYF; CDR3 DNA: TGCACTGAGGGACCGACCTTCTCCTACGAGCAGTACTTC
V gene: TRBV4-1; J gene: TRBJ1-2; D gene: .; clone size: few; CDR3 protein: CASSLPGSLDGYTF; CDR3 DNA: TGCGCCAGCAGCCTCCCAGGGAGCCTCGATGGCTACACCTTC
V gene: TRBV11-3; J gene: TRBJ2-5; D gene: TRBD2; clone size: few; CDR3 protein: CASSSGLAGGLVKTQYF; CDR3 DNA: TGTGCCAGCAGCTCAGGACTAGCGGGGGGGCTCGTCAAGACCCAGTACTTC
V gene: TRBV2; J gene: TRBJ2-2; D gene: TRBD1; clone size: once; CDR3 protein: CASSRQGEVGELFF; CDR3 DNA: TGTGCCAGCAGTCGACAGGGAGAGGTCGGGGAGCTGTTTTTT
V gene: TRBV5-1; J gene: TRBJ2-7; D gene: TRBD2; clone size: few; CDR3 protein: CASSLALLAGESYEQYF; CDR3 DNA: TGCGCCAGCAGCTTGGCCCTACTAGCGGGGGAATCCTACGAGCAGTACTTC
V gene: TRBV12-3/TRBV12-4; J gene: TRBJ1-5; D gene: TRBD1; clone size: .; CDR3 protein: CASSRTGQAGQPQHF; CDR3 DNA: TGTGCCAGCAGTCGAACCGGACAGGCTGGACAGCCCCAGCATTTT
V gene: TRBV27; J gene: TRBJ1-4; D gene: .; clone size: few; CDR3 protein: CASTFVGGTNEKLFF; CDR3 DNA: TGTGCCAGCACCTTCGTGGGTGGGACTAATGAAAAACTGTTTTTT
V gene: TRBV30; J gene: TRBJ2-2; D gene: TRBD1; clone size: .; CDR3 protein: CACETGTGYTGELFF; CDR3 DNA: TGTGCCTGTGAAACCGGGACAGGATACACCGGGGAGCTGTTTTTT